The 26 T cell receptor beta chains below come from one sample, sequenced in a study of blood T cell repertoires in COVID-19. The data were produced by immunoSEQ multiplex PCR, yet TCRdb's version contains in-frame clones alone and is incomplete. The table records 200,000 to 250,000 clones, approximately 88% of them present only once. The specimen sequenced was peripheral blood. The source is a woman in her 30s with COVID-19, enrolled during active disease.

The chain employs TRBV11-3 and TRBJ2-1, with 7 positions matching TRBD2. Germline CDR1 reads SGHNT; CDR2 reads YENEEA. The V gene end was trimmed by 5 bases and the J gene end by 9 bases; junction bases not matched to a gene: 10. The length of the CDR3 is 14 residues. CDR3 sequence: CASSPVGGSAEQFF. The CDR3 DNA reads TGTGCCAGCAGCCCGGTGGGGGGGAGCGCTGAGCAGTTCTTC.

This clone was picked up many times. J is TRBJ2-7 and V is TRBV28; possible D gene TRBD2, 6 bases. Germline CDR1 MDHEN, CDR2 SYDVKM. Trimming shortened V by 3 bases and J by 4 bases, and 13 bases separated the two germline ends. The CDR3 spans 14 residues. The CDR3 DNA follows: TGTGCCAGCAGTTTCGCGGAGGGTCGGTACGAGCAGTACTTC. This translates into CASSFAEGRYEQYF.

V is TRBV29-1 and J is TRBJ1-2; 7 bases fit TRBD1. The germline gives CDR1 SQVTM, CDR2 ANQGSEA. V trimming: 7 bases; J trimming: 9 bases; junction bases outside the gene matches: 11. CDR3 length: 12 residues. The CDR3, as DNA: TGCAGCGGCCTCGGGCAGGGGGAAAGCTACACCTTC. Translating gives CSGLGQGESYTF.

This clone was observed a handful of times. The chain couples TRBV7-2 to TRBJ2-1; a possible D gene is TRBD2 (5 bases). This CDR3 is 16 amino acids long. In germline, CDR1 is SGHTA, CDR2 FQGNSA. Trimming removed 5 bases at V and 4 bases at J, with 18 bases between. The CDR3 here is CASSLLGSTRYNEQFF. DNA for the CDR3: TGTGCCAGCAGCCTACTAGGGTCCACCCGTTACAATGAGCAGTTCTTC.

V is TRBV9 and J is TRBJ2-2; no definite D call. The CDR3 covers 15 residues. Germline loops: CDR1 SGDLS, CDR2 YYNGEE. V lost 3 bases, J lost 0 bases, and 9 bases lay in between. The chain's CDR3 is CASSDLTANTGELFF. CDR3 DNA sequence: TGTGCCAGCAGCGACCTCACGGCGAACACCGGGGAGCTGTTTTTT.

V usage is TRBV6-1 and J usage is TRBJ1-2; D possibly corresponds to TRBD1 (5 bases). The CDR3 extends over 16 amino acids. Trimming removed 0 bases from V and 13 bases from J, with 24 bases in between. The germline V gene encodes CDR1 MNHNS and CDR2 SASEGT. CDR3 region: CASSEAMGRTKPYCTF. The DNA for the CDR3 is TGTGCCAGCAGTGAAGCGATGGGACGGACTAAACCCTATTGCACCTTC.

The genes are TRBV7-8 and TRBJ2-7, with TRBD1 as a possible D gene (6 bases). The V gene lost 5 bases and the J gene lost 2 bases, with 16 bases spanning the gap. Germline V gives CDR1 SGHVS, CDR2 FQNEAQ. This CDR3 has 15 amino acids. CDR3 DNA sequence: TGTGCCAGCAGCCCTAACAGGGAAAGGACCTACGAGCAGTACTTC. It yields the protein CASSPNRERTYEQYF.

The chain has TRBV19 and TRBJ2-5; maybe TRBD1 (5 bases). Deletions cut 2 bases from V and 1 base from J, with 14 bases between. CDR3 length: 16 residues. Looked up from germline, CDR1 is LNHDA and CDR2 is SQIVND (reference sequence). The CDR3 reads CASSIYPTELQETQYF. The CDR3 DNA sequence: TGTGCCAGTAGTATATATCCGACAGAGCTCCAAGAGACCCAGTACTTC.

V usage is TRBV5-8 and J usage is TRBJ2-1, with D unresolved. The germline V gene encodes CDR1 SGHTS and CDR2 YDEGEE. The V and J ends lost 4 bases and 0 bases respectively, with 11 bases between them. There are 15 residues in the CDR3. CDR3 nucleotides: TGTGCCAGCAGCGCCAATCCTAGCTCCTACAATGAGCAGTTCTTC. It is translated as CASSANPSSYNEQFF.

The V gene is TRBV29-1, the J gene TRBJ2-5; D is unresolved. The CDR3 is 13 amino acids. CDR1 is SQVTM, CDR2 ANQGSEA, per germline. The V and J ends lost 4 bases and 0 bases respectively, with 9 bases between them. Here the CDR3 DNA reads TGCAGCGTTGTGTTAGCCTACCAAGAGACCCAGTACTTC. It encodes CSVVLAYQETQYF.

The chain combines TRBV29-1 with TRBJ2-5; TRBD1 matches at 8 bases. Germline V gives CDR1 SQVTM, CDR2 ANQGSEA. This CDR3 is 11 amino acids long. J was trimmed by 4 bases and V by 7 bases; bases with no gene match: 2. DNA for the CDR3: TGCAGCGGACAGGGGTCAGAGACCCAGTACTTC. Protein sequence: CSGQGSETQYF.

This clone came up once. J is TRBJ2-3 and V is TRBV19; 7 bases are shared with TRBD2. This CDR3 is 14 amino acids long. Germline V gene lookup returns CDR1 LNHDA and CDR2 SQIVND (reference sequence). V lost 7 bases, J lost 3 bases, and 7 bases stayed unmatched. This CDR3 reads CASKSAGETDTQYF. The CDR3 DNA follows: TGTGCCAGTAAGTCTGCGGGAGAGACAGATACGCAGTATTTT.

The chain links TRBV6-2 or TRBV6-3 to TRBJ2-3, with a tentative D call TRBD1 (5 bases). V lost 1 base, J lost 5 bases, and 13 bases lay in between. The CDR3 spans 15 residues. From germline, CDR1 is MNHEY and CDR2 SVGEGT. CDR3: CASSYFPTVEDTQYF. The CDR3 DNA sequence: TGTGCCAGCAGTTACTTCCCGACAGTTGAAGATACGCAGTATTTT.

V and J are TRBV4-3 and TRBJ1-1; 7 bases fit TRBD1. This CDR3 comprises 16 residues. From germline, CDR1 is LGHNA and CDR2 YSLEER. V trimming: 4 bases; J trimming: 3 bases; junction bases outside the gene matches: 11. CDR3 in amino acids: CASSRGPGGGYTEAFF. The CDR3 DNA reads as TGCGCCAGCAGCCGAGGCCCAGGGGGTGGGTACACTGAAGCTTTCTTT.

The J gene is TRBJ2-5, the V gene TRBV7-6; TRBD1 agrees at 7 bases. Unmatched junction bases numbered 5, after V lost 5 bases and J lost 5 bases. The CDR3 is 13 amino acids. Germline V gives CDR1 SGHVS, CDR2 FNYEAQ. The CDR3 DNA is TGTGCCAGCAGCCGAGGGGGCCGGGAGACCCAGTACTTC. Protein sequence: CASSRGGRETQYF.

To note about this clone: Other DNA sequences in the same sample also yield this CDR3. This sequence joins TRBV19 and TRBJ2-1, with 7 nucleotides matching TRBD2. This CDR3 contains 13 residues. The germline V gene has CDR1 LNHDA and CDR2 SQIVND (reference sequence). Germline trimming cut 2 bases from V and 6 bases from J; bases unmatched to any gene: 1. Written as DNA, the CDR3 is TGTGCCAGTAGTATAACGGGAGGCAATGAGCAGTTCTTC. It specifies CASSITGGNEQFF.

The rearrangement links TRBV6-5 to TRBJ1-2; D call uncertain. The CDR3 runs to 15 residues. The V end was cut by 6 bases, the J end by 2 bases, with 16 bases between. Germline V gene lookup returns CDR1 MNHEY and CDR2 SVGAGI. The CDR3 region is CASSPTHQFNYGYTF. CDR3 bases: TGTGCCAGCAGCCCAACCCATCAGTTCAACTATGGCTACACCTTC.

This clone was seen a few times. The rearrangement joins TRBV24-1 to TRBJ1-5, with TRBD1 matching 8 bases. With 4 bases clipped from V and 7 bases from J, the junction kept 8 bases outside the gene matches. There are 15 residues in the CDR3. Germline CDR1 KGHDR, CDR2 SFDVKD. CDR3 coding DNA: TGTGCCACCAGTGAGCCCGACAGGGGAGGGCAGCCCCAGCATTTT. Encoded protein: CATSEPDRGGQPQHF.

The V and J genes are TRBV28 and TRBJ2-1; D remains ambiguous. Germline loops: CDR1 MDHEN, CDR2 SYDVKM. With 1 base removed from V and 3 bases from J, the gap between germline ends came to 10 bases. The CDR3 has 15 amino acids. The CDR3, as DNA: TGTGCCAGCAGTTTATTCGAGGTGAGCTACAATGAGCAGTTCTTC. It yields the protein CASSLFEVSYNEQFF.

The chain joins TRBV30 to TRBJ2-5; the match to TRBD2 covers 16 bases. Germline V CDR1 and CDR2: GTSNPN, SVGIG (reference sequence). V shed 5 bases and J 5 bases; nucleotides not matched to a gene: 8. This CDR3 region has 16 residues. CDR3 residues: CAWEGGTSGRVETQYF. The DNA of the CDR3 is TGTGCCTGGGAGGGGGGGACTAGCGGGAGGGTGGAGACCCAGTACTTC.

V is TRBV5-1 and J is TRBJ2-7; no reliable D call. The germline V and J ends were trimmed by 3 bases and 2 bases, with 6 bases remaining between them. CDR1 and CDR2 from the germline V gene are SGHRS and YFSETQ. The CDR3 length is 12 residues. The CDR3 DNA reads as TGCGCCAGCAGCTCCTCTGCCTACGAGCAGTACTTC. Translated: CASSSSAYEQYF.

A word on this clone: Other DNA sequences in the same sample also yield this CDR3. The CDR3, as DNA: TGCGCCAGCAGCTTGGAGGCGGGGGGCTACGAGCAGTACTTC. Protein product: CASSLEAGGYEQYF. The chain carries TRBV5-1 and TRBJ2-7; TRBD2 matches at 8 bases. Trimming cost V 0 bases and J 3 bases; bases outside gene matches: 2. The CDR3 loop spans 14 amino acids. Per germline, CDR1 SGHRS and CDR2 YFSETQ.

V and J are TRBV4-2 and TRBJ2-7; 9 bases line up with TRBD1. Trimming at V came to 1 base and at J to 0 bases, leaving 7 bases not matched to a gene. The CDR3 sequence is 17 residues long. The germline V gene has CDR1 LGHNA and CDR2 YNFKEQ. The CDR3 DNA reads TGTGCCAGCAGCCAAGGAGGAGTGGGACAGGGCTCCTACGAGCAGTACTTC. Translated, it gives CASSQGGVGQGSYEQYF.

CDR3 amino acids: CASSRLLLVQNYGYTF. The CDR3 DNA sequence: TGTGCCAGCAGCCGATTATTATTGGTCCAGAACTATGGCTACACCTTC. V is TRBV16 and J is TRBJ1-2; D unclear. From germline, CDR1 is KGHSY and CDR2 FQNENV. The CDR3 has 16 amino acids. Deletions cut 4 bases from V and 2 bases from J, with 17 bases between. Combining the CDR3 with reference TRBV16 and TRBJ1-2 gives the whole variable domain GEEVAQTPKHLVRGEGQKAKLYCAPIKGHSYVFWYQQVLKNEFKFLISFQNENVFDETGMPKERFSAKCLPNSPCSLEIQATKLEDSAVYFCASSRLLLVQNYGYTFGSGTRLTVV.

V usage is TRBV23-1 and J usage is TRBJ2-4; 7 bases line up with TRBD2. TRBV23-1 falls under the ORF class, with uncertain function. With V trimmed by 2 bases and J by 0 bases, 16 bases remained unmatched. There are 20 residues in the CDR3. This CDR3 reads CASSQPVGGGRHIAKNIQYF. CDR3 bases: TGCGCCAGCAGTCAACCGGTTGGGGGAGGGCGGCATATAGCCAAAAACATTCAGTACTTC.

The CDR3 DNA follows: TGTGCCAGCGACGACAATAGCAATCAGCCCCAGCATTTT. Protein product: CASDDNSNQPQHF. J is TRBJ1-5 and V is TRBV2; no clear D. Trimming took off 8 bases at V and 0 bases at J, with 8 bases between the two ends. Germline CDR1 reads SNHLY; CDR2 reads FYNNEI. The CDR3 covers 13 residues.